A single sample gave rise to the 9 T cell receptor beta chains below, sequenced in a study of blood T cells in healthy people across ages. The second PCR ran roughly 6 to 11 cycles with a sample-barcoded 5' primer and J-beta primers. TCRdb re-analysed the 5' RACE reads in MiXCR, keeping a single row per CDR3 protein. The sample holds some 900,000 distinct CDR3 sequences; more than 25% are singletons and the top ten take roughly a sixth. The sequenced sample consisted of blood. These receptors originate from a woman aged 80 or over in good health.

This clonotype was picked up many times. The V call is TRBV6-1, the J call TRBJ2-5; the D gene is possibly TRBD1 (6 bases). V lost 6 bases and J lost 0, with 17 bases in between. This CDR3 is 16 amino acids long. Per the germline V gene, CDR1 is MNHNS and CDR2 is SASEGT. CDR3 DNA: TGTGCCAGCAGCCTTGTGGGACACCCGTACCAAGAGACCCAGTACTTC. Residues: CASSLVGHPYQETQYF.

This clonotype showed up just a few times. The chain uses TRBV7-2 and TRBJ1-2, with D unresolved. Trimming pared 4 bases from V and 5 bases from J, leaving 17 bases between. The germline V gene encodes CDR1 SGHTA and CDR2 FQGNSA. This CDR3 has 15 residues. In DNA form, the CDR3 reads TGTGCCAGCAGCTCCCTGGGTCCTGTAGGGTATGGCTACACCTTC. Protein: CASSSLGPVGYGYTF.

This clonotype was seen a handful of times. The CDR3 bases are TGTGCCAGCTCACCACGGGGACAGGGCAGCTCCTACGAGCAGTACTTC. Its protein product is CASSPRGQGSSYEQYF. The rearrangement uses TRBV18 and TRBJ2-7, with 9 bases fitting TRBD1. This CDR3 has 16 amino acids. CDR1 is KGHSH and CDR2 is LQKENI in the germline V gene. V shed 1 base, J shed 0 bases, and the junction held 4 bases outside the gene matches.

The V call is TRBV20-1, the J call TRBJ1-1; D perhaps matches TRBD1 (6 bases). The CDR3 runs to 14 residues. Germline CDR1 is DFQATT and CDR2 is SNEGSKA (reference sequence). V lost 0 bases, J lost 11 bases, and 19 bases lay in between. The CDR3 loop reads CSARDRGGGSAAFF. Written as DNA, the CDR3 is TGCAGTGCTAGAGATCGTGGAGGGGGAAGCGCCGCTTTCTTT.

This clonotype was counted at least ten times. The chain couples TRBV20-1 to TRBJ1-2, with D unclear. The V gene's germline CDR1 is DFQATT and CDR2 SNEGSKA (reference sequence). This CDR3 has 14 residues. Trimming took off 0 bases at V and 4 bases at J, with 12 bases between the two ends. The CDR3 loop reads CSARDQNRSYGYTF. In DNA, the CDR3 is TGCAGTGCTAGAGATCAAAACAGAAGCTATGGCTACACCTTC.

This clonotype was seen a few times. The chain has TRBV20-1 and TRBJ1-4, with D unresolved. Germline CDR1 DFQATT, CDR2 SNEGSKA (reference sequence). The CDR3 has 14 residues. V lost 5 bases, J lost 4 bases, and 14 bases lay in between. The CDR3 reads CSAFNRFLNEKLFF. The CDR3 DNA follows: TGCAGTGCTTTTAACCGGTTCCTTAATGAAAAACTGTTTTTT.

This clonotype was detected ten times or more. The CDR3 spells CSASPTSGVQETQYF. The CDR3 DNA reads as TGCAGTGCTAGTCCGACTAGCGGGGTTCAAGAGACCCAGTACTTC. The chain has TRBV20-1 and TRBJ2-5; TRBD2 matches at 11 bases. Germline V CDR1 and CDR2: DFQATT, SNEGSKA (reference sequence). J was trimmed by 2 bases and V by 3 bases; bases with no gene match: 5. This CDR3 is built from 15 residues.

This clonotype was seen many times. The rearrangement links TRBV20-1 to TRBJ2-3; D ambiguous. Deletions cut 1 base from V and 1 base from J, with 15 bases between. Germline V gives CDR1 DFQATT, CDR2 SNEGSKA (reference sequence). CDR3 length equals 16 residues. The CDR3 loop is CSARARGRGRTDTQYF. The CDR3 bases are TGCAGTGCTAGAGCGCGTGGACGAGGACGCACAGATACGCAGTATTTT.

The V call is TRBV29-1, the J call TRBJ2-7; D is unclear. The ends were cut back, 4 bases at V and 2 bases at J, with 9 bases in the middle. Germline lookup yields CDR1 SQVTM and CDR2 ANQGSEA. CDR3 length: 12 amino acids. This CDR3 is CSVVLSPYEQYF. CDR3 nucleotides: TGCAGCGTTGTTTTGTCCCCCTACGAGCAGTACTTC.